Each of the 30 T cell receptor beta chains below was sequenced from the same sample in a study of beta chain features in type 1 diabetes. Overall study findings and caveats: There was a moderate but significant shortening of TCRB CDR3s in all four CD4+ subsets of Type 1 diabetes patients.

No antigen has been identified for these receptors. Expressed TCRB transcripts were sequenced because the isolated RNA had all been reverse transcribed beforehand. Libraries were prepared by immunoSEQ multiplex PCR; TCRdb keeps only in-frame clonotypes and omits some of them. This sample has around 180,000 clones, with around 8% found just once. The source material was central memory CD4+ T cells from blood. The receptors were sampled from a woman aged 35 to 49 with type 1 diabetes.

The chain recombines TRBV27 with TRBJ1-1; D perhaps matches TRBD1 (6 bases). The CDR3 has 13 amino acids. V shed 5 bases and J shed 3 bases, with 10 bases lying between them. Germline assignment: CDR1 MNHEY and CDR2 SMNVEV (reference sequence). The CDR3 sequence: CASSKQGDTEAFF. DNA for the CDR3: TGTGCCAGCAGTAAACAGGGAGACACTGAAGCTTTCTTT.

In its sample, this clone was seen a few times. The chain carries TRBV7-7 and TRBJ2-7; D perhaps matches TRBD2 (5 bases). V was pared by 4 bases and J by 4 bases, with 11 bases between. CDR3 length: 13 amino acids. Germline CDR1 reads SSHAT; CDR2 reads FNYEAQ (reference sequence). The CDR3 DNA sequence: TGTGCCAGCAGCTCGGGATCTTCATACGAGCAGTACTTC. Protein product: CASSSGSSYEQYF.

The DNA for the CDR3 is TGTGCCAGCAGCCAGGACAGGGGGTGGGCTTTCTTT. This encodes CASSQDRGWAFF. V and J are TRBV6-5 and TRBJ1-1; 10 positions agree with TRBD1. Germline V lookup: CDR1 MNHEY, CDR2 SVGAGI. The CDR3 runs to 12 residues. J lost 11 bases, V lost 6 bases, and 6 bases had no gene match.

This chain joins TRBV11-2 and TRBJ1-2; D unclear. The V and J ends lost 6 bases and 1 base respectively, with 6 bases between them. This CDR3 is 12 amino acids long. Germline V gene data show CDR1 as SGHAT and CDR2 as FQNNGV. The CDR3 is CASSYSNYGYTF. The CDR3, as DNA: TGTGCCAGCAGTTACAGTAACTATGGCTACACCTTC.

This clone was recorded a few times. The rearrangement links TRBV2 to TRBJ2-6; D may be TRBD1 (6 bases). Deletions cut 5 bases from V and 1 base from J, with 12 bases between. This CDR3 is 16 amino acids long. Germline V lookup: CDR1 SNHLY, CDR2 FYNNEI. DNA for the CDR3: TGTGCCAGCAGTCCCGGGACACTTTCTGGGGCCAACGTCCTGACTTTC. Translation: CASSPGTLSGANVLTF.

In nucleotides, the CDR3 is TGTGCCAGCAGTTTAACCGGGACTAGCGGGAGAATGAGGAACATTCAGTACTTC. Its protein product is CASSLTGTSGRMRNIQYF. The V gene is TRBV27, the J gene TRBJ2-4; 14 bases are a match to TRBD2. J was trimmed by 7 bases and V by 2 bases; bases with no gene match: 10. CDR1 and CDR2 (germline): MNHEY, SMNVEV (reference sequence). CDR3 length equals 18 residues.

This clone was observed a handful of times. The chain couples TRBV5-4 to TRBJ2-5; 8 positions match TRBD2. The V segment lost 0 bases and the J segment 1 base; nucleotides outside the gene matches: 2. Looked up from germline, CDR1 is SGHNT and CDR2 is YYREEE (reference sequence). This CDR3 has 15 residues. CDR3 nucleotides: TGTGCCAGCAGCTTGGCCCTAGCGGGCCAAGAGACCCAGTACTTC. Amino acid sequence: CASSLALAGQETQYF.

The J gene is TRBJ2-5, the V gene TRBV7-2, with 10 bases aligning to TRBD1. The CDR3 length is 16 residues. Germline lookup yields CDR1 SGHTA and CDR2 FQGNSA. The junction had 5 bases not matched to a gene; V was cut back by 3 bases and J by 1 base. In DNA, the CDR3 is TGTGCCAGCAGCTTTGGGACAGGGGTTGCCCAAGAGACCCAGTACTTC. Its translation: CASSFGTGVAQETQYF.

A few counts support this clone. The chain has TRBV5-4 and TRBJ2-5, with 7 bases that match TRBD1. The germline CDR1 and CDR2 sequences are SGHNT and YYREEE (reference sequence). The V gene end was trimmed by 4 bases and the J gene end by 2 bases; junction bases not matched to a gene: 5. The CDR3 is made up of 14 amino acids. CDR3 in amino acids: CASSPRDRQETQYF. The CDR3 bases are TGTGCCAGCAGCCCCCGGGACAGACAAGAGACCCAGTACTTC.

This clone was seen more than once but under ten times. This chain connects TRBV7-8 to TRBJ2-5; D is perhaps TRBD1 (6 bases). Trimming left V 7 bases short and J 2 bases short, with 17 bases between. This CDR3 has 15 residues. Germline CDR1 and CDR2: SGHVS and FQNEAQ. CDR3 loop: CASIRLGARQETQYF. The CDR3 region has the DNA TGTGCCAGCATCCGACTGGGGGCCCGGCAAGAGACCCAGTACTTC.

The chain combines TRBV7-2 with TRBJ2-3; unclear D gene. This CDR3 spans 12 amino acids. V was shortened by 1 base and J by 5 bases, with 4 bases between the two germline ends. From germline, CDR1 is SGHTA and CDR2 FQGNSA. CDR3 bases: TGTGCCAGCAGCTTAGAGAGAGATACGCAGTATTTT. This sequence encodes CASSLERDTQYF. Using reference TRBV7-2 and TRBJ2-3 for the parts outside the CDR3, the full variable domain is GAGVSQSPSNKVTEKGKDVELRCDPISGHTALYWYRQSLGQGLEFLIYFQGNSAPDKSGLPSDRFSAERTGGSVSTLTIQRTQQEDSAVYLCASSLERDTQYFGPGTRLTVL.

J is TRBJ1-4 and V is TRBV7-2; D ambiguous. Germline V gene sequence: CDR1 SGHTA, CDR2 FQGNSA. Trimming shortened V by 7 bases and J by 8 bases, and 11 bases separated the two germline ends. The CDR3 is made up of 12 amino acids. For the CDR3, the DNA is TGTGCCAGCACCGTACCGGGGGAAAAACTGTTTTTT. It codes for CASTVPGEKLFF.

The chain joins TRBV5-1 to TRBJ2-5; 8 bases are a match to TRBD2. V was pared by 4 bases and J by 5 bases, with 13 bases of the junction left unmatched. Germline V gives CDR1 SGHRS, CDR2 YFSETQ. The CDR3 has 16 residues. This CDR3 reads CASSPTLGLAEETQYF. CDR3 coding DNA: TGCGCCAGCAGCCCCACACTTGGACTAGCTGAGGAGACCCAGTACTTC.

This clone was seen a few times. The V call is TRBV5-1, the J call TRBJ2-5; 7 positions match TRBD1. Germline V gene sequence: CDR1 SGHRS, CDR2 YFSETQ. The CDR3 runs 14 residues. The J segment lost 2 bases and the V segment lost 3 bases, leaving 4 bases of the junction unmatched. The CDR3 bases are TGCGCCAGCAGCTCAAGGACAGGACAAGAGACCCAGTACTTC. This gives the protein CASSSRTGQETQYF.

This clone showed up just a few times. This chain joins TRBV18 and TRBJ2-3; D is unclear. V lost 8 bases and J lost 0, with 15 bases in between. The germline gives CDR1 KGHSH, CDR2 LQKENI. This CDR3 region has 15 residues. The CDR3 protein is CASGITDSSTDTQYF. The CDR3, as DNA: TGTGCCAGCGGAATCACAGATTCGAGCACAGATACGCAGTATTTT.

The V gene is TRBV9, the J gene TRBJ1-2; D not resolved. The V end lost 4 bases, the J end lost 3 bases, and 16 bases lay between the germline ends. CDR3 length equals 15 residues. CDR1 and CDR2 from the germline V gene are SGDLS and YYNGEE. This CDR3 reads CASSLRASPDYGYTF. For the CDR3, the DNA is TGTGCCAGCAGCCTCCGTGCGTCCCCCGACTATGGCTACACCTTC.

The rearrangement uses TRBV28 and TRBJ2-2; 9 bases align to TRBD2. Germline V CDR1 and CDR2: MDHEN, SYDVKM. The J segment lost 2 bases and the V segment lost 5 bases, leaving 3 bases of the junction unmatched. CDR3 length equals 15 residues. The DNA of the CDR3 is TGTGCCAGCAGTGCAGCGGGAGGAAACACCGGGGAGCTGTTTTTT. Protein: CASSAAGGNTGELFF.

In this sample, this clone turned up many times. The CDR3 protein is CAWSSLAVYNEQFF. CDR3 in DNA: TGTGCCTGGAGTTCACTAGCAGTCTACAATGAGCAGTTCTTC. The chain links TRBV30 to TRBJ2-1; D might be TRBD2 (6 bases). The germline V gene encodes CDR1 GTSNPN and CDR2 SVGIG (reference sequence). The CDR3 runs to 14 residues. The V gene lost 2 bases and the J gene lost 3 bases, with 11 bases spanning the gap. The full variable domain, rest sourced from reference TRBV30 and TRBJ2-1, is SQTIHQWPATLVQPVGSPLSLECTVEGTSNPNLYWYRQAAGRGLQLLFYSVGIGQISSEVPQNLSASRPQDRQFILSSKKLLLSDSGFYLCAWSSLAVYNEQFFGPGTRLTVL.

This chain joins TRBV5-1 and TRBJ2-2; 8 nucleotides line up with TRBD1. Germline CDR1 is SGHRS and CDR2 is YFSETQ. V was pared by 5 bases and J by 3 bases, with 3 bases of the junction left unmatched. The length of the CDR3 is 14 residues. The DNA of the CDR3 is TGCGCCAGCAGTGCGACAGGGGACACCGGGGAGCTGTTTTTT. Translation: CASSATGDTGELFF.

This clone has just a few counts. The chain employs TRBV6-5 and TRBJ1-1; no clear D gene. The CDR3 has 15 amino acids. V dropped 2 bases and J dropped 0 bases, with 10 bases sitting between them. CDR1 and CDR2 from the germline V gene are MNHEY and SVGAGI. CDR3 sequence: CASSYRPSVNTEAFF. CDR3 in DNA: TGTGCCAGCAGTTACCGTCCCTCCGTGAACACTGAAGCTTTCTTT.

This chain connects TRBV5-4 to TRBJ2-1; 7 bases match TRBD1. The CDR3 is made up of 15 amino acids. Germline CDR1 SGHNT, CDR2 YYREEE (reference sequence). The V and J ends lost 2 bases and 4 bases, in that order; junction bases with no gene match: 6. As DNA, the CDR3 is TGTGCCAGCAGCTTACAGGGGTCCCTTTACAATGAGCAGTTCTTC. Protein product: CASSLQGSLYNEQFF.

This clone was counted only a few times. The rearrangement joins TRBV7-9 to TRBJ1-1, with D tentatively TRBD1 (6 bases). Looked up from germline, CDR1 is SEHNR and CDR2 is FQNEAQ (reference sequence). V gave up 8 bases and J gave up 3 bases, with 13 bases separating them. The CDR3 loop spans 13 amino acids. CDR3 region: CASVRNRDTEAFF. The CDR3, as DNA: TGTGCCAGCGTGCGCAACAGGGACACTGAAGCTTTCTTT.

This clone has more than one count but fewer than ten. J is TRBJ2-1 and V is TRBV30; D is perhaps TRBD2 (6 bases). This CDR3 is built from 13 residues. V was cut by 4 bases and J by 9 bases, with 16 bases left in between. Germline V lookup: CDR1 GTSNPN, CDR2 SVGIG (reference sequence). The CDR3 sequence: CAWTHTLGGEQFF. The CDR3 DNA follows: TGTGCCTGGACTCACACACTGGGGGGTGAGCAGTTCTTC.

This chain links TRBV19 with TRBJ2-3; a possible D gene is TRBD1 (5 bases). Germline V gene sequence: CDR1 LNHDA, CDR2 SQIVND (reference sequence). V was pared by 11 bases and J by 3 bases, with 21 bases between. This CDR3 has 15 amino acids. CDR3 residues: CAFKGNLMTTDTQYF. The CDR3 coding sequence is TGTGCCTTTAAGGGGAATTTGATGACGACAGATACGCAGTATTTT.

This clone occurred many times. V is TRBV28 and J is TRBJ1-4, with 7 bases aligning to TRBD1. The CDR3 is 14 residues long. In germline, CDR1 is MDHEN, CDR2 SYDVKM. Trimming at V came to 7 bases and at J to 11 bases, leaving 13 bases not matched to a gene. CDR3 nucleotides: TGTGCCAGCAAACTACCGGGACAGAGGACTAAACTGTTTTTT. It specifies CASKLPGQRTKLFF.

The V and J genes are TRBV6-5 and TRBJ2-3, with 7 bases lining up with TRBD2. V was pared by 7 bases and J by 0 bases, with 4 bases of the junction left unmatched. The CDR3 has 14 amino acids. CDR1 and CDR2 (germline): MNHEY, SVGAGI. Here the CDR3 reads CASTWGGSTDTQYF. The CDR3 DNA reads TGTGCCAGCACCTGGGGGGGAAGCACAGATACGCAGTATTTT.

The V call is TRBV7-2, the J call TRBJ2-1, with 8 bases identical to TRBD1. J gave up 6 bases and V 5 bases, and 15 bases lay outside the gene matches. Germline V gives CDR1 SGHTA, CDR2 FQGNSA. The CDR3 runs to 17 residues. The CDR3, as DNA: TGTGCCAGCAGCCCCCGAGGTCCTGGACAGGGTAGCAATGAGCAGTTCTTC. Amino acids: CASSPRGPGQGSNEQFF.

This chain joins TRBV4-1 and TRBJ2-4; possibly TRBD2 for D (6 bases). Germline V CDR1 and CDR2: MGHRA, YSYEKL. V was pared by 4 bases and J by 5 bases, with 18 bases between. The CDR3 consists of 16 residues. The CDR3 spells CASSRSHGGTENIQYF. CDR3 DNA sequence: TGCGCCAGCAGCCGATCTCACGGGGGTACCGAAAACATTCAGTACTTC.

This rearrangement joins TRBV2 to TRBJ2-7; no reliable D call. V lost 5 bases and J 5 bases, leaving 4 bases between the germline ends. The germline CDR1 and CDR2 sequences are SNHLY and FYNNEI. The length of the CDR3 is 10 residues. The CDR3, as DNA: TGTGCCAGCAGTCTCCACGAGCAGTACTTC. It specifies CASSLHEQYF.

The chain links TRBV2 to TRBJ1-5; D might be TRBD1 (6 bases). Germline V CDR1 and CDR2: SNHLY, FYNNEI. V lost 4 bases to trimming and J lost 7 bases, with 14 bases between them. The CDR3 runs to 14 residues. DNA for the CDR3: TGTGCCAGCAGTGGGGAAGGGGGAGAACAGCCCCAGCATTTT. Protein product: CASSGEGGEQPQHF.